This T cell receptor (beta chain) was recorded in a study of PD-1 blockade in classical Hodgkin lymphoma. Profiled with immunoSEQ multiplex PCR; TCRdb holds only in-frame clones, not every one. Here the sample spans over 15,000 clones, 75% to 95% being singletons. Whole-study results and caveats: Whatever underlies the repertoire differences (possibly disease activity or prior therapy) remains undefined. The study reported lower baseline TCR diversity in newly diagnosed patients than in healthy donors.

As regards this clone: What it binds is not known. Other DNA sequences within the sample encode an identical CDR3.

The CDR3 is 14 amino acids. Germline V gene lookup returns CDR1 GTSNPN and CDR2 SVGIG (reference sequence). Trimming took off 4 bases at V and 0 bases at J, with 13 bases between the two ends. Time point in this sample: newly diagnosed, previously untreated cHL patient sample. As a comparison, the study used PBMCs from newly diagnosed, untreated classical Hodgkin lymphoma. Sequenced input: peripheral blood mononuclear cells (PBMCs). This clonotype was obtained from a human donor with classical Hodgkin lymphoma. The chain uses TRBV30 and TRBJ2-7, with D possibly being TRBD2 (5 bases). In DNA, the CDR3 is TGTGCCTGGAATCGGGGTCGGAGCTCCTACGAGCAGTACTTC. Translation gives CAWNRGRSSYEQYF.